This passage covers 28 T cell receptor beta chains from one sample sequenced in a study of shared clonotypes between healthy human individuals. The method was immunoSEQ multiplex PCR; TCRdb's version includes in-frame clones alone and lacks a portion of them. The sample contains around 580,000 clones, 95% to 98% of which appear only once. CD45RO negativity and positive selection for CCR7 defined naive CD8 cells, a population that excluded terminally differentiated effector memory CD45RA+ cells. Sequenced material: naive CD8+ T cells sorted from blood. Receptors originate from a man aged 25 to 40 in good health.

The chain couples TRBV7-3 to TRBJ2-1; TRBD2 matches at 11 bases. V lost 5 bases, J lost 3 bases, and 3 bases stayed unmatched. This CDR3 contains 15 residues. Germline V gives CDR1 SGHTA, CDR2 FQGTGA. The CDR3 region has the DNA TGTGCCAGCAGCGCCGGGACTAGCGGCTACAATGAGCAGTTCTTC. This translates into CASSAGTSGYNEQFF. The whole variable domain, remainder taken from reference TRBV7-3 and TRBJ2-1, is GAGVSQTPSNKVTEKGKYVELRCDPISGHTALYWYRQSLGQGPEFLIYFQGTGAADDSGLPNDRFFAVRPEGSVSTLKIQRTERGDSAVYLCASSAGTSGYNEQFFGPGTRLTVL.

Details on this clone: The junction departs from germline at one end; a sequencing error may be responsible. This rearrangement joins TRBV29-1 to TRBJ2-1; perhaps D is TRBD1 or TRBD2 (5 bases each). The CDR3 runs 10 residues. Germline values: CDR1 SQVTM, CDR2 ANQGSEA. The CDR3 coding sequence is TGCAGCGGCCAGGGACGGAGTATGGTCTTC. It specifies CSGQGRSMVF.

The chain combines TRBV9 with TRBJ2-1; no definite D call. CDR3 length: 15 amino acids. With 4 bases removed from V and 4 bases from J, the gap between germline ends came to 15 bases. CDR1 SGDLS and CDR2 YYNGEE come from the germline V gene. The CDR3 sequence: CASSLQHRSYNEQFF. CDR3 nucleotides: TGTGCCAGCAGCCTTCAACATCGGTCTTACAATGAGCAGTTCTTC.

CDR3 region: CASSLEGLGPGYGYTF. The CDR3, as DNA: TGTGCCAGCAGCTTAGAGGGTTTGGGGCCAGGATATGGCTACACCTTC. This chain joins TRBV7-9 and TRBJ1-2; TRBD1 might be the D (5 bases). The germline gives CDR1 SEHNR, CDR2 FQNEAQ (reference sequence). V was shortened by 1 base and J by 5 bases, with 17 bases between the two germline ends. The CDR3 runs to 16 residues.

This chain links TRBV5-4 with TRBJ2-7; TRBD2 might be the D (6 bases). Germline V lookup: CDR1 SGHNT, CDR2 YYREEE (reference sequence). CDR3 size: 14 residues. The V gene lost 3 bases and the J gene lost 3 bases, with 13 bases spanning the gap. The CDR3 DNA sequence: TGTGCCAGCAGCTCGGGACTTACCAACTACGAGCAGTACTTC. Protein: CASSSGLTNYEQYF.

This sequence joins TRBV7-8 and TRBJ1-1, with D possibly being TRBD1 (6 bases). Trimming shortened V by 2 bases and J by 4 bases, and 11 bases separated the two germline ends. Germline V CDR1 and CDR2: SGHVS, FQNEAQ. The CDR3 covers 14 residues. The CDR3 DNA is TGTGCCAGCAGCTTACAGGGGTTCTCCACTGAAGCTTTCTTT. It encodes CASSLQGFSTEAFF.

This clone was seen just once. The chain has TRBV29-1 and TRBJ2-1, with D hard to call. Germline V gives CDR1 SQVTM, CDR2 ANQGSEA. V was pared by 7 bases and J by 6 bases, with 13 bases between. This CDR3 contains 12 residues. CDR3 in amino acids: CSALIAANEQFF. The CDR3 DNA reads as TGCAGCGCCCTCATAGCCGCCAATGAGCAGTTCTTC.

The chain couples TRBV11-2 to TRBJ1-1; possibly TRBD1 for D (5 bases). Germline V gives CDR1 SGHAT, CDR2 FQNNGV. The CDR3 totals 16 residues. V lost 3 bases and J 3 bases, leaving 17 bases between the germline ends. In DNA, the CDR3 is TGTGCCAGCAGCTTCGAAGTGCGGGGCATCGACACTGAAGCTTTCTTT. Its protein is CASSFEVRGIDTEAFF.

As concerns this clone: The same CDR3 also results from other DNA sequences found in this sample. The chain employs TRBV30 and TRBJ2-6; possible D gene TRBD2, 5 bases. Germline-derived CDR1 and CDR2 are GTSNPN and SVGIG (reference sequence). The CDR3 is made up of 14 amino acids. Trimming took 2 bases from V and 1 from J, leaving 6 bases between them. CDR3 DNA sequence: TGTGCCTGGAGTTCGGGATCTGGGGCCAACGTCCTGACTTTC. Protein product: CAWSSGSGANVLTF.

This sequence joins TRBV2 and TRBJ2-7; D might be TRBD2 (6 bases). This CDR3 is built from 14 residues. Per germline, CDR1 SNHLY and CDR2 FYNNEI. Trimming stripped 5 bases from V and 2 bases from J, with 13 bases between. As DNA, the CDR3 is TGTGCCAGCAGTCTCTTGGGGGGAACCTACGAGCAGTACTTC. Protein: CASSLLGGTYEQYF.

This clone has a single count. The chain combines TRBV10-1 with TRBJ2-7; 12 bases fit TRBD2. CDR1 is WNHNN, CDR2 SYGVQD, per germline (reference sequence). V dropped 7 bases and J dropped 6; count of bases not matched to a gene: 10. The CDR3 has 15 residues. CDR3: CASKPPTSGSSEQYF. The CDR3 region has the DNA TGCGCCAGCAAGCCTCCGACTAGCGGGAGTAGCGAGCAGTACTTC.

The rearrangement uses TRBV4-1 and TRBJ2-7; the D is unclear. V lost 4 bases and J 2 bases, leaving 12 bases between the germline ends. Germline V gene sequence: CDR1 MGHRA, CDR2 YSYEKL. The CDR3 has 14 residues. The CDR3 region is CASSRVGSAYEQYF. The CDR3 coding sequence is TGCGCCAGCAGCCGTGTGGGCTCGGCCTACGAGCAGTACTTC.

This rearrangement joins TRBV23-1 to TRBJ2-7; D could derive from TRBD1 or TRBD2 (5 bases each). TRBV23-1 belongs to the ORF category, with a function that is uncertain. V was cut by 2 bases and J by 3 bases, with 11 bases left in between. This CDR3 region has 14 residues. DNA of the CDR3: TGCGCCAGCAGTCAAATGCTGGGGGACTACGAGCAGTACTTC. As protein: CASSQMLGDYEQYF.

DNA for the CDR3: TGCGCCAGCAGCTTGACTAGCGGGCTCGCGAACACCGGGGAGCTGTTTTTT. It specifies CASSLTSGLANTGELFF. This chain links TRBV5-1 with TRBJ2-2; 9 bases map to TRBD2. The CDR3 is 17 amino acids. CDR1 and CDR2 from the germline V gene are SGHRS and YFSETQ. The V gene end was trimmed by 1 base and the J gene end by 0 bases; junction bases not matched to a gene: 4.

The chain uses TRBV7-6 and TRBJ2-3, with 8 positions matching TRBD1. Germline trimming cut 4 bases from V and 3 bases from J; bases unmatched to any gene: 9. The CDR3 is made up of 16 amino acids. Germline V gene sequence: CDR1 SGHVS, CDR2 FNYEAQ. The CDR3 loop reads CASSYRTGSSTDTQYF. CDR3 sequence (DNA): TGTGCCAGCAGCTACAGGACAGGGAGTTCGACAGATACGCAGTATTTT.

The chain uses TRBV18 and TRBJ1-2; 7 bases map to TRBD1. After removal of 0 bases from V and 0 bases from J, the junction contained 4 bases not matched to a gene. Germline V gene sequence: CDR1 KGHSH, CDR2 LQKENI. There are 16 residues in the CDR3. CDR3 sequence: CASSPPGTVANYGYTF. For the CDR3, the DNA is TGTGCCAGCTCACCACCCGGGACAGTCGCTAACTATGGCTACACCTTC.

The chain combines TRBV29-1 with TRBJ2-1; 11 bases match TRBD2. The V and J ends lost 5 bases and 4 bases, in that order; junction bases with no gene match: 4. CDR1 SQVTM and CDR2 ANQGSEA come from the germline V gene. The CDR3 has 14 amino acids. The CDR3, as DNA: TGCAGCGTTCCACTAGCGGGAGCGTACAATGAGCAGTTCTTC. Its translation: CSVPLAGAYNEQFF.

The rearrangement links TRBV9 to TRBJ2-5; D is uncertain. The CDR3 consists of 15 residues. Germline values: CDR1 SGDLS, CDR2 YYNGEE. Trimming stripped 0 bases from V and 2 bases from J, with 11 bases between. The CDR3 DNA follows: TGTGCCAGCAGCGTAGACCAGACCCGACAAGAGACCCAGTACTTC. This translates into CASSVDQTRQETQYF.

The chain uses TRBV7-9 and TRBJ2-3, with D possibly being TRBD2 (6 bases). Trimming took 5 bases from V and 2 from J, leaving 11 bases between them. Germline V gene lookup returns CDR1 SEHNR and CDR2 FQNEAQ (reference sequence). CDR3 length equals 14 residues. CDR3 coding DNA: TGTGCCAGCAGCGTCCCGGGAGACACAGATACGCAGTATTTT. This codes for CASSVPGDTDTQYF.

This clone was found a few times. The rearrangement joins TRBV14 to TRBJ2-7, with 8 bases that match TRBD2. Germline V lookup: CDR1 SGHDN, CDR2 FVKESK. V shed 4 bases and J 1 base; nucleotides not matched to a gene: 6. The CDR3 sequence is 15 residues long. The CDR3 DNA reads TGTGCCAGCAGCCTTACTAGCGGCTCATCCTACGAGCAGTACTTC. Amino acid sequence: CASSLTSGSSYEQYF.

This chain uses TRBV21-1 with TRBJ2-7; TRBD1 is the table's D call and was not checked against the DNA. TRBV21-1 is deemed a pseudogene. The CDR3 length is 16 residues. The CDR3 sequence: CASSKACLGTGFEQYF. CDR3 DNA: TGTGCCAGCAGCAAGGCGTGCCTCGGGACAGGGTTCGAGCAGTACTTC.

The genes are TRBV5-5 and TRBJ1-4, with 10 bases identical to TRBD1. The germline V gene has CDR1 SGHKS and CDR2 YYEKEE (reference sequence). The CDR3 spans 17 residues. V shed 4 bases, J shed 1 base, and the junction held 7 bases outside the gene matches. The CDR3 DNA follows: TGTGCCAGCAGCCAGCCGGGACAGGGGTTAACTAATGAAAAACTGTTTTTT. Amino acid sequence: CASSQPGQGLTNEKLFF.

The chain uses TRBV9 and TRBJ2-1, with D uncertain. The CDR3 is 14 residues long. Germline V gives CDR1 SGDLS, CDR2 YYNGEE. V lost 4 bases and J lost 5, with 13 bases in between. CDR3 in DNA: TGTGCCAGCAGCCGCAGGTCGGTCCACAATGAGCAGTTCTTC. Its protein is CASSRRSVHNEQFF.

V and J are TRBV9 and TRBJ2-1; the match to TRBD2 covers 7 bases. CDR3 length equals 15 residues. V shed 2 bases, J shed 4 bases, and the junction held 6 bases outside the gene matches. CDR1 SGDLS and CDR2 YYNGEE come from the germline V gene. CDR3 sequence: CASSVRSSGYNEQFF. DNA of the CDR3: TGTGCCAGCAGCGTGAGGTCTAGCGGATACAATGAGCAGTTCTTC. Drawing the rest from reference TRBV9 and TRBJ2-1, the complete variable domain is DSGVTQTPKHLITATGQRVTLRCSPRSGDLSVYWYQQSLDQGLQFLIQYYNGEERAKGNILERFSAQQFPDLHSELNLSSLELGDSALYFCASSVRSSGYNEQFFGPGTRLTVL.

The chain employs TRBV13 and TRBJ2-7; either TRBD1 or TRBD2 may supply D (5 bases each). CDR3 size: 13 residues. Trimming removed 6 bases from V and 3 bases from J, with 12 bases in between. CDR1 and CDR2 (germline): PRHDT, FYEKMQ (reference sequence). This chain's CDR3 is CASSRDLDYEQYF. As DNA, the CDR3 is TGTGCCAGCAGTCGGGACCTGGACTACGAGCAGTACTTC.

The chain joins TRBV29-1 to TRBJ2-1; D remains unclear. V dropped 3 bases and J dropped 3 bases, with 9 bases sitting between them. CDR1 and CDR2 (germline): SQVTM, ANQGSEA. The CDR3 contains 13 residues. The CDR3 DNA sequence: TGCAGCGTTGACACAATGGGCTACAATGAGCAGTTCTTC. Translated, it gives CSVDTMGYNEQFF.

The V gene is TRBV29-1, the J gene TRBJ2-7, with D hard to call. The CDR3 totals 12 residues. CDR1 SQVTM and CDR2 ANQGSEA come from the germline V gene. Trimming took 4 bases from V and 0 from J, leaving 7 bases between them. CDR3 bases: TGCAGCGTTGTAGGGATCTCCTACGAGCAGTACTTC. This sequence encodes CSVVGISYEQYF.

This clone was detected only once. The J gene is TRBJ2-5, the V gene TRBV27; D ambiguous. Between the trimmed V and J ends, which lost 6 bases and 5 bases, there was a span of 19 bases. In germline, CDR1 is MNHEY, CDR2 SMNVEV (reference sequence). This CDR3 is built from 15 residues. CDR3 sequence: CASRSLRTSWETQYF. The CDR3 nucleotides read TGTGCCAGCAGAAGTTTACGAACAAGTTGGGAGACCCAGTACTTC.